The T cell receptor beta chain under discussion was sequenced for a study of blood T cells in healthy people across ages. The second PCR ran about 6 to 11 cycles with a sample-barcoded 5' primer and J-beta primers. All cDNA molecules were each tagged by a template-switch adaptor with 12 random nucleotides. Each CDR3 protein is one row after TCRdb ran MiXCR on the 5' RACE reads. The table lists approximately 800,000 distinct CDR3 sequences, roughly 64% of them singletons. General study results and limits: In these data, TCR beta diversity tracked strongly with naive T cell percentage. The fall in TCR beta diversity per million T cells was roughly linear with age.

Comments on this clonotype: Its antigen is as yet unknown.

The total RNA that was extracted per sample amounted to at least 5.5 micrograms. The germline V gene encodes CDR1 SGHRS and CDR2 YFSETQ. The CDR3 contains 15 residues. Trimming removed 2 bases from V and 1 base from J; junction bases left unmatched: 4. This receptor was identified in a man aged 30 to 45 in good health. The sequenced sample consisted of blood. V is TRBV5-1 and J is TRBJ2-5; the match to TRBD2 covers 8 bases. As DNA, the CDR3 is TGCGCCAGCAGCTTACCGGGACTAGTCCAAGAGACCCAGTACTTC. Translating gives CASSLPGLVQETQYF.